The T cell receptor beta chain described here comes from a study of T-cell reconstitution after alpha-beta-depleted transplantation in children listed by TCRdb under 2016. For the study in its entirety: Using TCR repertoire profiling, the study followed T-cell immune reconstitution in a quantitative way in children after TCRalphabeta/CD19-depleted allogeneic hematopoietic cell transplantation.

Notes on this clonotype: No antigen is known for it. No base quality values were provided; no much bigger clone lies one nucleotide off.

The CDR3 starts with the cysteine, ends with the phenylalanine, and has 15 residues. CDR3 DNA is the only sequence kept; it has 45 bases, read in frame from the first base. V is cut by 1 base and J by 2 bases, and the space between the germline ends is 9 bases. Looking up the germline V gene yields CDR1 SGHVS and CDR2 FQNEAQ. Library preparation employed PCR. Sequencing relied on an Illumina HiSeq 2500. TCR library preparation used molecular barcoding, with unique molecular identifiers applied to normalize quantification of the TCRbeta repertoire. TCRdb itself trimmed the public reads at Q25 with fastp, ran MiXCR and retained productive beta chains. Duplicate CDR3 protein sequences are folded into a single record with the most common DNA and genes. A total of some 490,000 distinct CDR3 sequences appear in this sample, around 13% of them only once. Roughly 5.4% of the sample comes from the top ten.

The source was PBMCs from the stem cell graft donor, collected from the stem cell graft. The chain is assembled from TRBV7-8 and TRBJ2-1, with TRBD2 perhaps the D gene, on 5 matching bases. The source is a human donor who donated a stem cell graft to a child with combined immunodeficiency. Here the CDR3 is given as CASSLESGPYNEQFF. DNA sequence: TGTGCCAGCAGCTTAGAGAGCGGCCCCTACAATGAGCAGTTCTTC.